Presented here are 9 T cell receptor beta chains from one specimen sequenced in a study of T cells after yellow fever vaccination. MiXCR, run by TCRdb on the 5' RACE reads, gives a single entry per CDR3 protein. The table records a few hundred thousand distinct CDR3 sequences, roughly 4.3% of them present only once. The sample here was PBMCs, taken 5 days after the yellow fever booster vaccination. These receptors originate from a young man who received the YFV17D yellow fever vaccine.

In its sample, this clonotype was seen a few times. V gene TRBV10-2 combines with J gene TRBJ2-3, with 7 bases fitting TRBD1. Germline CDR1 and CDR2: WSHSY and SAAADI. Trimming at V came to 7 bases and at J to 2 bases, leaving 6 bases not matched to a gene. This CDR3 is 14 amino acids long. CDR3 sequence (DNA): TGCGCCAGCACACAGGGGCAGGTCACAGATACGCAGTATTTT. It translates to CASTQGQVTDTQYF.

This clonotype was counted between two and nine times. The J gene is TRBJ1-2, the V gene TRBV3-1; D may be TRBD1 (5 bases). Deletions cut 3 bases from V and 2 bases from J, with 7 bases between. Germline V gene sequence: CDR1 LGHDT, CDR2 YNNKEL (reference sequence). This CDR3 spans 13 amino acids. This CDR3 reads CASSHRGNYGYTF. CDR3 sequence (DNA): TGTGCCAGCAGCCACCGGGGCAACTATGGCTACACCTTC. The full variable domain, completed using reference TRBV3-1 and TRBJ1-2, is DTAVSQTPKYLVTQMGNDKSIKCEQNLGHDTMYWYKQDSKKFLKIMFSYNNKELIINETVPNRFSPKSPDKAHLNLHINSLELGDSAVYFCASSHRGNYGYTFGSGTRLTVV.

This CDR3 reads CASSLAGTTQETQYF. The DNA for the CDR3 is TGCGCCAGCAGCTTGGCCGGGACTACGCAAGAGACCCAGTACTTC. The rearrangement links TRBV5-1 to TRBJ2-5; 7 bases are shared with TRBD2. Looked up from germline, CDR1 is SGHRS and CDR2 is YFSETQ. The CDR3 is 15 amino acids. The V and J ends lost 0 bases and 2 bases, in that order; junction bases with no gene match: 4. The whole variable domain, filled in from reference TRBV5-1 and TRBJ2-5, reads KAGVTQTPRYLIKTRGQQVTLSCSPISGHRSVSWYQQTPGQGLQFLFEYFSETQRNKGNFPGRFSGRQFSNSRSEMNVSTLELGDSALYLCASSLAGTTQETQYFGPGTRLLVL.

The chain uses TRBV18 and TRBJ2-3, with 8 bases identical to TRBD2. Germline CDR1 reads KGHSH; CDR2 reads LQKENI. Losses at the gene ends were 0 bases for V and 5 bases for J; bases not matched to a gene: 7. The CDR3 totals 16 residues. CDR3 protein: CASSPPGAGEIDTQYF. As DNA, the CDR3 is TGTGCCAGCTCACCACCGGGAGCGGGGGAGATAGATACGCAGTATTTT.

A few counts support this clonotype. The rearrangement links TRBV7-9 to TRBJ1-2; no clear D gene. Germline loops: CDR1 SEHNR, CDR2 FQNEAQ (reference sequence). This CDR3 comprises 15 residues. Trimming cost V 5 bases and J 6 bases, with 19 bases left between them. The CDR3 is CASSPLEGRGNGYTF. The CDR3 coding sequence is TGTGCCAGCAGCCCCCTGGAGGGTCGGGGTAATGGCTACACCTTC.

In this sample, this clonotype turned up many times. This sequence joins TRBV11-2 and TRBJ2-3, with D unresolved. The germline V gene encodes CDR1 SGHAT and CDR2 FQNNGV. V was trimmed by 1 base and J by 2 bases, leaving 7 bases between them. The CDR3 covers 14 residues. CDR3 loop: CASSLAGYTDTQYF. The CDR3, as DNA: TGTGCCAGCAGCTTAGCAGGCTACACAGATACGCAGTATTTT.

The sample holds many counts of this clonotype. This chain links TRBV20-1 with TRBJ2-7; a possible D gene is TRBD1 (5 bases). This CDR3 is 15 amino acids long. Deletions cut 5 bases from V and 3 bases from J, with 20 bases between. Germline assignment: CDR1 DFQATT and CDR2 SNEGSKA (reference sequence). CDR3 loop: CSASPNRLGDYEQYF. The CDR3 region has the DNA TGCAGTGCTTCACCAAACCGGCTAGGGGACTACGAGCAGTACTTC.

V is TRBV5-6 and J is TRBJ2-7, with D maybe TRBD1 (6 bases). The V end lost 3 bases, the J end lost 6 bases, and 13 bases lay between the germline ends. There are 13 residues in the CDR3. CDR1 and CDR2 (germline): SGHDT, YYEEEE. The chain's CDR3 is CASSSHSGAEQYV. The DNA of the CDR3 is TGTGCCAGCAGCTCGCACTCAGGGGCCGAGCAGTACGTC.

This clonotype was counted only a few times. The J gene is TRBJ2-2, the V gene TRBV28, with a tentative D call TRBD2 (6 bases). The ends were cut back, 8 bases at V and 0 bases at J, with 10 bases in the middle. Germline values: CDR1 MDHEN, CDR2 SYDVKM. This CDR3 is built from 14 residues. Here the CDR3 DNA reads TGTGCCAGCTTGACTAGTACGAACACCGGGGAGCTGTTTTTT. It encodes CASLTSTNTGELFF.